This T cell receptor (beta chain) emerged from a study of blood T cell repertoires in COVID-19 (dated by TCRdb to the early 2020s). Background for the entire study: Samples from collaborators originated in the United States, Italy and Spain and spanned both the acute and convalescent phases of COVID-19. The prospective study material was composed of cDNA or gDNA derived from T cells, B-cell-depleted T cells, or PBMCs. The dataset comprised deeply sampled blood TCRbeta repertoires from subjects exposed to, actively infected with, or recovered from COVID-19. The repertoires were released in a freely available public database meant as a resource for research on the immune response to SARS-CoV-2. The samples were drawn from two sources: the first 160 participants of the ongoing ImmuneRACE study, and fewer than 1,500 subjects contributed by 6 global collaborators. Sample metadata almost always included a de-identified subject ID, COVID-19 status, age in years and sex. Where available, HLA class I and class II types were obtained from metadata supplied by the sample provider rather than from assay-based typing. The paper as a whole reports these results and caveats: Clinical and demographic metadata were provided uncurated, with the amount varying by source and participant.

Whole blood was collected in K2EDTA tubes by collaborating institutions according to the institutions' own protocols. Collaborator samples were shipped for TCRbeta analysis as frozen whole blood, isolated PBMCs, or DNA extracted from either sample type. The V and J ends are trimmed by 4 bases and 7 bases, leaving 11 bases between them. The CDR3, cysteine through phenylalanine, is 13 amino acids long. Just the 39-base CDR3 DNA is kept, in frame starting at base 1. The germline V gene provides CDR1 SGHAT and CDR2 FQNNGV. TCRbeta CDR3 regions were amplified from genomic DNA by means of the immunoSEQ Assay, a bias-controlled multiplex PCR. Under the source paper's analysis protocol: The number of nucleated cells in each sample was estimated from the amplification of reference gene primers within the assay. To quantify the absolute abundance of each unique TCRbeta CDR3 rearrangement, sequence reads were collapsed and filtered. For each sample, productive Simpson clonality was calculated by taking the square root of Simpson's diversity index across productive rearrangements. Imported from immuneACCESS, the table was reduced by TCRdb to in-frame sequences with V and J called. These copies leave out some clones; in studies compared against another copy, an unresolved V gene accounts for under half, and the cause of the remainder is not known. V, J and clone size derive from that table, while D and trimming were established from the DNA sequence. Here the sample has under 350,000 clones; approximately 90% occur a single time. The top ten clones comprise about 4.6% of the sample.

On this clone: Its cognate antigen has yet to be identified. Within one base of it there is no much larger clone, and no base qualities were kept.

Sequenced sample: peripheral blood. The chain is assembled from TRBV11-2 and TRBJ1-5, with no confident D gene call. The TCR comes from a man aged 35 to 55 with acute or convalescent COVID-19. The sequenced DNA: TGTGCCAGCAGCTCCGAGGGAAGACAGCCCCAGCATTTT. This codes for CASSSEGRQPQHF.